The 23 T cell receptor beta chains in this list originate from one sample, sequenced in a study of cytomegalovirus exposure and HLA in healthy donors. Vbeta (60) and Jbeta (13) primers were used in the PCR. The repertoire was sequenced with immunoSEQ multiplex PCR; TCRdb's copy has only in-frame clones and lacks some. The sample comprises around 200,000 clones, around 85% of which are singletons, and 3% to 4% rests with the top ten. The sequenced material came from PBMCs. The receptors shown here come from a man between 50 and 59 years old in good health and CMV-seronegative.

The chain couples TRBV7-2 to TRBJ1-6, with 7 bases that match TRBD1. Looked up from germline, CDR1 is SGHTA and CDR2 is FQGNSA. This CDR3 has 16 amino acids. Unmatched junction bases numbered 6, after V lost 2 bases and J lost 5 bases. In DNA form, the CDR3 reads TGTGCCAGCAGCTTACTCCGGACAGGCCATAATTCACCCCTCCACTTT. Its translation: CASSLLRTGHNSPLHF. The whole variable domain, filled in from reference TRBV7-2 and TRBJ1-6, reads GAGVSQSPSNKVTEKGKDVELRCDPISGHTALYWYRQSLGQGLEFLIYFQGNSAPDKSGLPSDRFSAERTGGSVSTLTIQRTQQEDSAVYLCASSLLRTGHNSPLHFGNGTRLTVT.

V is TRBV7-9 and J is TRBJ2-5; the D gene is possibly TRBD2 (5 bases). The V end was cut by 1 base, the J end by 5 bases, with 11 bases between. Germline-derived CDR1 and CDR2 are SEHNR and FQNEAQ (reference sequence). The CDR3 totals 14 residues. The CDR3 loop reads CASSLVSRGETQYF. The CDR3 DNA follows: TGTGCCAGCAGCTTAGTGTCCCGAGGGGAGACCCAGTACTTC.

The chain has TRBV7-8 and TRBJ1-1, with no clear D. Germline V CDR1 and CDR2: SGHVS, FQNEAQ. There are 14 residues in the CDR3. Trimming removed 8 bases at V and 7 bases at J, with 20 bases between. In nucleotides, the CDR3 is TGTGCCAGCCCCTCCGTGGGCGACCCTTTTGAAGCTTTCTTT. It codes for CASPSVGDPFEAFF.

The V and J genes are TRBV6-1 and TRBJ2-7; TRBD1 matches 8 bases. V shed 4 bases, J shed 1 base, and the junction held 9 bases outside the gene matches. Germline V gives CDR1 MNHNS, CDR2 SASEGT. The CDR3 has 16 amino acids. The CDR3 region is CASSAPGQVLSYEQYF. The CDR3 nucleotides are TGTGCCAGCAGTGCCCCGGGACAGGTTCTGTCCTACGAGCAGTACTTC.

The J gene is TRBJ1-3, the V gene TRBV5-5, with D uncertain. Trimming left V 0 bases short and J 5 bases short, with 15 bases between. The germline V gene has CDR1 SGHKS and CDR2 YYEKEE (reference sequence). This CDR3 comprises 16 residues. The CDR3: CASSLEEDRGRNTIYF. The CDR3 nucleotides are TGTGCCAGCAGCTTGGAGGAGGACCGTGGCAGAAACACCATATATTTT.

The J gene is TRBJ2-2, the V gene TRBV2; a possible D gene is TRBD2 (6 bases). CDR3 length equals 15 residues. CDR1 and CDR2 from the germline V gene are SNHLY and FYNNEI. Deletions cut 9 bases from V and 2 bases from J, with 16 bases between. CDR3 nucleotide sequence: TGTGCCAGTGCTCCGGGACTGACCAACACCGGGGAGCTGTTTTTT. It specifies CASAPGLTNTGELFF.

This rearrangement joins TRBV4-1 to TRBJ1-1; D is unresolved. The CDR3 consists of 15 residues. The V gene's germline CDR1 is MGHRA and CDR2 YSYEKL. Trimming stripped 1 base from V and 6 bases from J, with 15 bases between. This chain's CDR3 is CASSQAFKTRPEAFF. The CDR3 DNA reads TGCGCCAGCAGCCAAGCCTTTAAGACTAGGCCTGAAGCTTTCTTT.

The chain carries TRBV19 and TRBJ1-5; the match to TRBD1 covers 11 bases. Germline V gene data show CDR1 as LNHDA and CDR2 as SQIVND (reference sequence). The V and J ends lost 5 bases and 7 bases, in that order; junction bases with no gene match: 7. The CDR3 runs to 15 residues. Written as DNA, the CDR3 is TGTGCCAGTAGTGGTTGGGACAGGGGGAACCAGCCCCAGCATTTT. Protein sequence: CASSGWDRGNQPQHF.

V is TRBV18 and J is TRBJ2-3; 9 bases are a match to TRBD2. This CDR3 has 16 amino acids. V dropped 0 bases and J dropped 2; count of bases not matched to a gene: 3. The V gene's germline CDR1 is KGHSH and CDR2 LQKENI. The CDR3 loop is CASSPPAGGLTDTQYF. The DNA of the CDR3 is TGTGCCAGCTCACCACCCGCGGGGGGGCTCACAGATACGCAGTATTTT.

V is TRBV9 and J is TRBJ1-6, with D hard to call. The CDR3 covers 14 residues. CDR1 SGDLS and CDR2 YYNGEE come from the germline V gene. Trimming took 0 bases from V and 1 from J, leaving 2 bases between them. CDR3 residues: CASSVASYNSPLHF. In nucleotides, the CDR3 is TGTGCCAGCAGCGTAGCTTCCTATAATTCACCCCTCCACTTT.

The chain recombines TRBV5-8 with TRBJ2-3; 8 bases agree with TRBD2. With 0 bases clipped from V and 2 bases from J, the junction kept 8 bases outside the gene matches. In germline, CDR1 is SGHTS, CDR2 YDEGEE. The CDR3 spans 17 residues. The CDR3 loop is CASSLGPAGDFTDTQYF. The CDR3 DNA follows: TGTGCCAGCAGCTTGGGCCCAGCGGGGGACTTCACAGATACGCAGTATTTT.

This clone was observed a handful of times. This chain joins TRBV12-5 and TRBJ2-3, with D possibly matching TRBD2 (7 bases). CDR1 is LGHNT, CDR2 FRNRAP, per germline. The CDR3 totals 18 residues. The V and J ends lost 0 bases and 2 bases respectively, with 18 bases between them. CDR3 in amino acids: CASGLVGGAYLPTDTQYF. DNA of the CDR3: TGTGCTAGTGGTTTGGTTGGGGGGGCCTATCTACCCACAGATACGCAGTATTTT. The complete variable domain, with remaining parts taken from reference TRBV12-5 and TRBJ2-3, reads DARVTQTPRHKVTEMGQEVTMRCQPILGHNTVFWYRQTMMQGLELLAYFRNRAPLDDSGMPKDRFSAEMPDATLATLKIQPSEPRDSAVYFCASGLVGGAYLPTDTQYFGPGTRLTVL.

This chain uses TRBV28 with TRBJ1-5; D remains ambiguous. Germline V gene sequence: CDR1 MDHEN, CDR2 SYDVKM. V was cut by 6 bases and J by 2 bases, with 8 bases left in between. The CDR3 runs 13 residues. CDR3 coding DNA: TGTGCCAGCAGGACTAGCGGCAATCAGCCCCAGCATTTT. It codes for CASRTSGNQPQHF.

CDR3 loop: CASTDAGGPNTEAFF. DNA of the CDR3: TGTGCCAGTACCGATGCCGGGGGTCCGAACACTGAAGCTTTCTTT. J is TRBJ1-1 and V is TRBV19; weak D call: TRBD1 (5 bases). The germline V and J ends were trimmed by 7 bases and 1 base, with 16 bases remaining between them. CDR1 is LNHDA and CDR2 is SQIVND in the germline V gene (reference sequence). The CDR3 covers 15 residues. Full variable domain (outside the CDR3, taken from reference TRBV19 and TRBJ1-1): DGGITQSPKYLFRKEGQNVTLSCEQNLNHDAMYWYRQDPGQGLRLIYYSQIVNDFQKGDIAEGYSVSREKKESFPLTVTSAQKNPTAFYLCASTDAGGPNTEAFFGQGTRLTVV.

The V call is TRBV6-5, the J call TRBJ1-5, with TRBD1 as a possible D gene (5 bases). Germline CDR1 MNHEY, CDR2 SVGAGI. The CDR3 totals 12 residues. V was shortened by 4 bases and J by 7 bases, with 8 bases between the two germline ends. The chain's CDR3 is CASSWGEQPQHF. The CDR3 bases are TGTGCCAGCAGTTGGGGGGAACAGCCCCAGCATTTT.

The chain carries TRBV2 and TRBJ2-3; D is perhaps TRBD1 (6 bases). The CDR3 runs 15 residues. CDR1 is SNHLY, CDR2 FYNNEI, per germline. With 4 bases removed from V and 1 base from J, the gap between germline ends came to 12 bases. CDR3: CASSAGHHRTDTQYF. The CDR3 nucleotides are TGTGCCAGCAGTGCGGGACACCACCGCACAGATACGCAGTATTTT.

V gene TRBV7-9 combines with J gene TRBJ1-5; 8 nucleotides align to TRBD1. The ends lost 6 bases at V and 5 bases at J; junction bases unmatched: 3. This CDR3 contains 13 residues. The germline CDR1 and CDR2 sequences are SEHNR and FQNEAQ (reference sequence). The CDR3 coding sequence is TGTGCCAGCAGTCCACAGGGGGATCAGCCCCAGCATTTT. It yields the protein CASSPQGDQPQHF. Full variable domain (rest looked up from reference TRBV7-9 and TRBJ1-5): DTGVSQNPRHKITKRGQNVTFRCDPISEHNRLYWYRQTLGQGPEFLTYFQNEAQLEKSRLLSDRFSAERPKGSFSTLEIQRTEQGDSAMYLCASSPQGDQPQHFGDGTRLSIL.

Worth noting for this clone: At one boundary the junction diverges from the germline segment, which might be a read error. The chain couples TRBV7-2 to TRBJ1-1; unclear D gene. The CDR3 is 15 residues long. The germline V gene has CDR1 SGHTA and CDR2 FQGNSA. The DNA of the CDR3 is TGTGCCAGCAGCCAGAGGGCAGGCCGGAACTCTGAAGCTTTCTTT. Amino acid sequence: CASSQRAGRNSEAFF.

The chain links TRBV4-1 to TRBJ1-1, with 7 bases matching TRBD1. Germline V gene data show CDR1 as MGHRA and CDR2 as YSYEKL. Trimming cost V 4 bases and J 4 bases; bases outside gene matches: 12. The CDR3 is 16 residues long. The CDR3 is CASSPQQGRMSTEAFF. The CDR3 DNA follows: TGCGCCAGCAGCCCCCAACAGGGGCGGATGAGCACTGAAGCTTTCTTT.

The chain employs TRBV15 and TRBJ1-6, with unresolved D. CDR3 length: 15 residues. Germline CDR1 LNHNV, CDR2 YYDKDF (reference sequence). Between the trimmed V and J ends, which lost 0 bases and 4 bases, there was a span of 7 bases. CDR3 residues: CATSRDLGYNSPLHF. The CDR3 nucleotides read TGTGCCACCAGCAGAGATCTAGGTTATAATTCACCCCTCCACTTT.

This clone has just a few counts. The junction does not match germline at one end; this may be a read error. The rearrangement uses TRBV10-1 and TRBJ1-3; maybe TRBD1 (5 bases). Germline values: CDR1 WNHNN, CDR2 SYGVQD (reference sequence). CDR3 length equals 8 residues. The CDR3 loop reads CATFGADF. The DNA for the CDR3 is TGCGCCACCTTTGGGGCGGATTTT.

V and J are TRBV19 and TRBJ1-5; 8 nucleotides align to TRBD1. The junction had 1 base not matched to a gene; V was cut back by 0 bases and J by 0 bases. The germline V gene has CDR1 LNHDA and CDR2 SQIVND (reference sequence). This CDR3 spans 16 amino acids. CDR3 sequence: CASSIDQGASNQPQHF. CDR3 in DNA: TGTGCCAGTAGTATAGATCAGGGGGCTAGCAATCAGCCCCAGCATTTT.

This rearrangement joins TRBV11-2 to TRBJ2-7, with TRBD1 identical over 7 bases. CDR1 and CDR2 from the germline V gene are SGHAT and FQNNGV. Trimming took 5 bases from V and 2 from J; bases not matched to a gene: 12. The CDR3 extends over 16 amino acids. CDR3 sequence reads: CASSSQGVGQTYEQYF. The CDR3 DNA follows: TGTGCCAGCAGCAGCCAGGGGGTGGGACAAACCTACGAGCAGTACTTC.